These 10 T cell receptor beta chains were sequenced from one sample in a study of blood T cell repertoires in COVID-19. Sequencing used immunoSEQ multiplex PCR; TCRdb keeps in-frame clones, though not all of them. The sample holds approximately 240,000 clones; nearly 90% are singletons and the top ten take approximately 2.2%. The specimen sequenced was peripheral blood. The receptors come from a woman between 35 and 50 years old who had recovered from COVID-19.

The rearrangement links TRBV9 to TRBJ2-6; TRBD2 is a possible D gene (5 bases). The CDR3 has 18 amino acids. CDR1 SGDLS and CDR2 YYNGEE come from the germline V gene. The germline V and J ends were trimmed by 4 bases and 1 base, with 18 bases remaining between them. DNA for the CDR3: TGTGCCAGCAGCCCCCGGAGGTCCGAGGGATCTGGGGCCAACGTCCTGACTTTC. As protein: CASSPRRSEGSGANVLTF.

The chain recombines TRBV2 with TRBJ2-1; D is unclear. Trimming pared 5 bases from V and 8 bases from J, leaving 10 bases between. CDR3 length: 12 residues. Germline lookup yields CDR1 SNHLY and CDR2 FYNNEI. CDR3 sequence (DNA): TGTGCCAGCAGTCCTAGTCACGATGAGCAGTTCTTC. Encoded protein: CASSPSHDEQFF.

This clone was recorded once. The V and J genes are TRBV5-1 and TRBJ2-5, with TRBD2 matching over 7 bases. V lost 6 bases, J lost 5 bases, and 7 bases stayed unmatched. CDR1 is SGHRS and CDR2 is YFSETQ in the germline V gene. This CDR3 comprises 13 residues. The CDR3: CASTVSSGETQYF. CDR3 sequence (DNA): TGCGCCAGCACCGTCTCTAGCGGCGAGACCCAGTACTTC.

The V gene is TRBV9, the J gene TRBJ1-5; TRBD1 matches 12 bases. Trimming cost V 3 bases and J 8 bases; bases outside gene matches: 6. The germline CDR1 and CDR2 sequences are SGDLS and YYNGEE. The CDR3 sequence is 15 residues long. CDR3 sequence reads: CASSAGTGGGKPQHF. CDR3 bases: TGTGCCAGCAGCGCTGGGACAGGGGGCGGGAAGCCCCAGCATTTT.

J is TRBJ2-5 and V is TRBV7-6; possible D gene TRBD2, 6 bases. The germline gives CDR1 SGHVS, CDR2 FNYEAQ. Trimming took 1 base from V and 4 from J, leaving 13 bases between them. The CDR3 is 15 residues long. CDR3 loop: CASSLGAGSAETQYF. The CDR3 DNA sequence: TGTGCCAGCAGCTTAGGGGCGGGGAGTGCAGAGACCCAGTACTTC.

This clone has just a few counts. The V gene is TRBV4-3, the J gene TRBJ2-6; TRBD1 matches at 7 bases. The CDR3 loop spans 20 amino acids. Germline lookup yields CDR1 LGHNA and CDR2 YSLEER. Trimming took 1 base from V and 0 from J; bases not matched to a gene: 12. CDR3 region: CASSQATTGSAISGANVLTF. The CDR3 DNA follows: TGCGCCAGCAGCCAAGCTACGACAGGGTCGGCCATCTCTGGGGCCAACGTCCTGACTTTC.

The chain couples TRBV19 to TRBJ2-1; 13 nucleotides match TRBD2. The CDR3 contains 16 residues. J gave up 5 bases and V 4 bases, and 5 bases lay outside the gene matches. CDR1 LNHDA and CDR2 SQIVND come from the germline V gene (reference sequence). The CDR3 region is CASSTRTSGGNNEQFF. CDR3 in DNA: TGTGCCAGTAGTACGCGGACTAGCGGGGGAAACAATGAGCAGTTCTTC.

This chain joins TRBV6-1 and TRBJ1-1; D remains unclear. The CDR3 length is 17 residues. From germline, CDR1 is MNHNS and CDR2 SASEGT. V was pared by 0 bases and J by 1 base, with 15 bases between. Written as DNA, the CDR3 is TGTGCCAGCAGTGAAGCGCTTAAGAGGGAGCCGAACACTGAAGCTTTCTTT. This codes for CASSEALKREPNTEAFF.

The CDR3: CASSQRPGQGSAFF. The CDR3 DNA is TGTGCCAGCAGCCAGAGGCCGGGACAGGGGTCGGCTTTCTTT. The V gene is TRBV3-1 (or the pseudogene TRBV3-2), the J gene TRBJ1-1; 10 bases align to TRBD1. This CDR3 comprises 14 residues. Germline CDR1 and CDR2: LGHDT and YNNKEL (reference sequence). V was pared by 3 bases and J by 11 bases, with 9 bases of the junction left unmatched.

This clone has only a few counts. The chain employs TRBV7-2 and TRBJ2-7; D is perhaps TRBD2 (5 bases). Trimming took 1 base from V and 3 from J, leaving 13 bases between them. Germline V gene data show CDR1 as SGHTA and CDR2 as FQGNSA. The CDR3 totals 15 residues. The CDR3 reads CASSLEVPGNYEQYF. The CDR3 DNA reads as TGTGCCAGCAGCTTAGAGGTCCCGGGAAACTACGAGCAGTACTTC.